This TCR beta chain was captured by sequencing in a study of PD-1 blockade in classical Hodgkin lymphoma (dated by TCRdb to the early 2020s). Notes on the research overall: Nivolumab dosing was 3 mg/kg intravenously every 2 weeks, continuing until either disease progression or unacceptable toxicity. The study used CyTOF and TCR beta sequencing to define a peripheral blood immune signature of response to PD-1 blockade in classical Hodgkin lymphoma.

The time point label of this sample denotes: cycle 2 day 1 (C2D1) of nivolumab. All trial patients had relapsed after autologous stem cell transplantation, with cohorts A, B and C differing in prior brentuximab vedotin exposure. A total of 50 to 70 patients with relapsed/refractory classical Hodgkin lymphoma made up the trial cohort, and each patient's best overall response was complete response, partial response or progressive disease. In the multi-cohort phase II CheckMate 205 trial, trial patients received single-agent nivolumab. An independent review committee assessed best overall response using the 2007 International Working Group response criteria. Trial PBMCs were collected immediately before nivolumab initiation (C1D1) and during therapy at cycle 2 day 1 and cycle 4 day 1. Peripheral blood was collected in 8 mL Vacutainer Cell Preparation Tubes, from which PBMCs were isolated by centrifugation and then cryopreserved.

The V end loses 0 bases and the J end loses 8 bases, and a stretch of 12 bases separates them. The CDR3 runs 14 amino acids, cysteine and phenylalanine included. Only the CDR3 DNA is retained, 42 bases long and in frame from the first base. CDR1 and CDR2, looked up from the germline V gene, are SGDLS and YYNGEE. In the case of this clone: What antigen it recognizes has not been identified. Base qualities are missing; no much larger clone stands one base away.

Genomic DNA was isolated using the Qiagen DNeasy kit from unsorted PBMCs as well as from negatively selected CD4+ and CD8+ fractions. Using primers that anneal to V and J segments, immunoSEQ multiplex PCR amplified the TCR beta CDR3 regions. A synthetic immune receptor repertoire was used to minimize amplification bias, and remaining bias was computationally removed after sequencing. The authors processed their data as follows. Repertoire diversity was quantified as the Shannon entropy index using custom Python scripts. The unsorted, CD4+ and CD8+ repertoires were each analyzed separately, with the exception of combined analyses, where CD4+ and CD8+ sequences were merged in silico. Clonal expansion was defined as at least a 2-fold frequency increase after treatment relative to C1D1, with a pseudocount of 0.5 for undetected baseline clones. Clones with 0 or 1 copy at C1D1 were classified as singleton clones, and clones with 2 or more copies were classified as non-singleton clones. Clones expanded in unsorted samples were annotated as CD4+, CD8+ or unknown by matching protein sequences in sorted samples from the same patient. Wilcoxon tests on paired samples were used to test changes in diversity from C1D1 to C4D1. TCRdb holds this immuneACCESS table with in-frame rearrangements only. Some clones are missing; in checked studies, unresolved V genes explain under half, and the rest has no known cause. V and J calls and clone size are those listed in that table; D and trimming were worked out from the DNA. The sample data list about 36,000 clones, and around 63% of these were observed just once. The ten largest make up around 14% of the sample.

Study-level results and caveats: Lower diversity was seen in patients whose nivolumab began less than 1 year after ASCT, and these patients were left out of later analyses so that immune reconstitution would not confound the results. Trial patients achieving complete response had baseline diversity similar to newly diagnosed patients, whereas partial responders and progressors had significantly lower diversity. A significant rise by C4D1 was seen in CD4+ but not CD8+ TCR diversity (p=0.0027 vs p=0.16), with the rise being most apparent in complete responders (p=0.02). Baseline TCR diversity was reported to be lower in newly diagnosed patients than in healthy donors and to be lower still in relapsed/refractory patients. The study was limited to a single clinical trial cohort, and causes of repertoire differences, possibly disease activity or prior therapy, remained undefined.

The rearrangement combines TRBV9 with TRBJ2-1; 5 matching bases give a weak D call of TRBD2. Sample: peripheral blood mononuclear cells (PBMCs), taken before the second cycle of nivolumab. The source of this sequence is a human donor with classical Hodgkin lymphoma. CDR3 loop: CASSVAPKRDEQFF. The DNA sequence is given as TGTGCCAGCAGCGTAGCCCCCAAGAGGGATGAGCAGTTCTTC.